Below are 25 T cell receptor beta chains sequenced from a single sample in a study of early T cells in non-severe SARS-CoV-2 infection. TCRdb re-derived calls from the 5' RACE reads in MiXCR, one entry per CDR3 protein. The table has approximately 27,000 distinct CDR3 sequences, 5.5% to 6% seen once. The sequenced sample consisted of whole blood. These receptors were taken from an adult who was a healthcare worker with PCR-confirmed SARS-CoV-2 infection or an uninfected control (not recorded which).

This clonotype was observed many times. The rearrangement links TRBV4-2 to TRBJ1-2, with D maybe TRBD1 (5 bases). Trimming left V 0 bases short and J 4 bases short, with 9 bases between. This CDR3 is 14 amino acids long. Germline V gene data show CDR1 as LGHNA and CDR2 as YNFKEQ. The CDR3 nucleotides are TGTGCCAGCAGCCAAGAACAAGGGGTCTATGGCTACACCTTC. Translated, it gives CASSQEQGVYGYTF.

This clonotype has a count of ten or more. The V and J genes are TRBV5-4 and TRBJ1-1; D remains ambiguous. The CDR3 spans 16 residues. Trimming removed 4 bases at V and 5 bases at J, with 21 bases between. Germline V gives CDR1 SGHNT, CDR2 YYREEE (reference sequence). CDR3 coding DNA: TGTGCCAGCAGCGTAGGTAACCCCCAAACGGGGACTGAAGCTTTCTTT. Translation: CASSVGNPQTGTEAFF.

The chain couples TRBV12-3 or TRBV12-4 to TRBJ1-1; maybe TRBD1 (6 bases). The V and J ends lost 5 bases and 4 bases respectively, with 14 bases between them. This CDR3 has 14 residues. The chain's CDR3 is CASSLKGGGTEAFF. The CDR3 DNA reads TGTGCCAGCAGTCTGAAGGGGGGGGGCACTGAAGCTTTCTTT.

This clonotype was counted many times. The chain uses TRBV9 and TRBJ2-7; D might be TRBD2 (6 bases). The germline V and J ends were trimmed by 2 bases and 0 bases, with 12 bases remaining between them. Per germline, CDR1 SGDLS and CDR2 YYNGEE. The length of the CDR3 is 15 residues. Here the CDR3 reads CASSVGGDSSYEQYF. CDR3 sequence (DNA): TGTGCCAGCAGCGTGGGCGGGGATAGCTCCTACGAGCAGTACTTC.

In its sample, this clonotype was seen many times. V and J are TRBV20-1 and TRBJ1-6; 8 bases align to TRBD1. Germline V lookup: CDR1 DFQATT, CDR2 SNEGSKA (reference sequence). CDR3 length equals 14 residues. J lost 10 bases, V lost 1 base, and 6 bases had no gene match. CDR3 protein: CSARGQGANSPLHF. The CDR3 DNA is TGCAGTGCTAGAGGGCAGGGGGCCAACTCACCCCTCCACTTT.

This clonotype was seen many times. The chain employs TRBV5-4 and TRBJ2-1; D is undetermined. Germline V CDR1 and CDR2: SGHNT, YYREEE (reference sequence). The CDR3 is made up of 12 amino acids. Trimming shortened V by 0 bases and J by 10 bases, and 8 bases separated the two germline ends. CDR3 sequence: CASSLELREQFF. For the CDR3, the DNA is TGTGCCAGCAGCTTGGAATTACGGGAGCAGTTCTTC.

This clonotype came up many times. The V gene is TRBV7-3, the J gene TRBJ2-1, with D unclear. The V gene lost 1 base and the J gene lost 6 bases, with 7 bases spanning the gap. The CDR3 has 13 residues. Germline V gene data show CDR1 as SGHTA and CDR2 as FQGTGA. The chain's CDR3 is CASSLSSTNEQFF. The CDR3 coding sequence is TGTGCCAGCAGCTTAAGCAGCACCAATGAGCAGTTCTTC.

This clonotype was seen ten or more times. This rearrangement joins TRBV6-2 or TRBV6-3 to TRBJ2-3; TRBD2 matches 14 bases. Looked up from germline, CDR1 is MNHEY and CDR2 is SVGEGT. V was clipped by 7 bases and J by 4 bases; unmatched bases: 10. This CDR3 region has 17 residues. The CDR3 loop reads CASNYWGLAGDADTQYF. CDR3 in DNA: TGTGCCAGCAACTACTGGGGACTAGCGGGAGATGCAGATACGCAGTATTTT.

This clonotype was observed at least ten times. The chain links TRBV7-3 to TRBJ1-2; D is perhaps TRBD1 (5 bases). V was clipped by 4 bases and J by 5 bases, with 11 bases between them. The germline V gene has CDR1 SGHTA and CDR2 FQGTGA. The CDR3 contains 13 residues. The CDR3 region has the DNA TGTGCCAGCAGCTCATCCGCAGGGTATGGCTACACCTTC. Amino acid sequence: CASSSSAGYGYTF. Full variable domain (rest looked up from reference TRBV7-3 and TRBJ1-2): GAGVSQTPSNKVTEKGKYVELRCDPISGHTALYWYRQSLGQGPEFLIYFQGTGAADDSGLPNDRFFAVRPEGSVSTLKIQRTERGDSAVYLCASSSSAGYGYTFGSGTRLTVV.

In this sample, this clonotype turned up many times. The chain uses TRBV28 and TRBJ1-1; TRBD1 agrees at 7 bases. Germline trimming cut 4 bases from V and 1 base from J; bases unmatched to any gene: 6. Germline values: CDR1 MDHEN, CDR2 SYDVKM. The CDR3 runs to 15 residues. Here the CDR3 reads CASSSRRQGNTEAFF. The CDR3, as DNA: TGTGCCAGCAGTTCACGAAGACAGGGGAACACTGAAGCTTTCTTT.

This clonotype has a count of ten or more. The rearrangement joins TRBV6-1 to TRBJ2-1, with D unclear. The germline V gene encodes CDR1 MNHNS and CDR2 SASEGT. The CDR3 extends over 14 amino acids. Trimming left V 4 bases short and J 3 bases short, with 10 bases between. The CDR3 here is CASSGLGDYNEQFF. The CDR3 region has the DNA TGTGCCAGCAGTGGGCTAGGAGACTACAATGAGCAGTTCTTC.

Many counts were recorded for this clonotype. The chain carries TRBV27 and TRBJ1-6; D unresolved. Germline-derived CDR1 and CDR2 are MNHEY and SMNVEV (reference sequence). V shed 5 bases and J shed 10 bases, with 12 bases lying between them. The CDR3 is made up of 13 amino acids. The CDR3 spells CASSQGRRSPLHF. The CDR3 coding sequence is TGTGCCAGCAGTCAAGGGCGAAGGTCACCCCTCCACTTT.

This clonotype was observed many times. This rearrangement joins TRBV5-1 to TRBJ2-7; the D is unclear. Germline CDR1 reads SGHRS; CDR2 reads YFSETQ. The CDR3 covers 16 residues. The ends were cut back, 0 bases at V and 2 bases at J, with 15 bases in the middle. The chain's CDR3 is CASSLVPIGSTYEQYF. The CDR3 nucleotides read TGCGCCAGCAGCTTGGTGCCCATAGGGTCGACCTACGAGCAGTACTTC.

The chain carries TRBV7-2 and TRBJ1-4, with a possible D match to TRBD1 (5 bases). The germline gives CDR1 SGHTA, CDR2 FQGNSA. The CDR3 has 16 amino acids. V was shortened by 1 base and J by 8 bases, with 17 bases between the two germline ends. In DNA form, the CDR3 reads TGTGCCAGCAGCTTAGTTCAAGGAGGTGGGGGAGAAAAACTGTTTTTT. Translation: CASSLVQGGGGEKLFF. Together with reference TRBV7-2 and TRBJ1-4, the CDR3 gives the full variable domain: GAGVSQSPSNKVTEKGKDVELRCDPISGHTALYWYRQSLGQGLEFLIYFQGNSAPDKSGLPSDRFSAERTGGSVSTLTIQRTQQEDSAVYLCASSLVQGGGGEKLFFGSGTQLSVL.

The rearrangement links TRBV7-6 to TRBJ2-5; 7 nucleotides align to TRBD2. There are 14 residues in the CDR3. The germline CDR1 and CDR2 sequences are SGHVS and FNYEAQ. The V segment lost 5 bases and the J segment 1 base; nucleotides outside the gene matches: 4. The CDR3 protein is CASSPPSGQETQYF. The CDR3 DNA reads TGTGCCAGCAGCCCACCTAGCGGCCAAGAGACCCAGTACTTC.

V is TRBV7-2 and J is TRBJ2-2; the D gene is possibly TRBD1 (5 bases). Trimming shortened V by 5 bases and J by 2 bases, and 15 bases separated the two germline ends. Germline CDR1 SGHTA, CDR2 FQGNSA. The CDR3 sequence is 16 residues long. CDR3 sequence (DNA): TGTGCCAGCAGCCCCCATGGTGGGGCTAACACCGGGGAGCTGTTTTTT. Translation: CASSPHGGANTGELFF.

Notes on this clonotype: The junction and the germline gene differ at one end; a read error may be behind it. The CDR3 DNA reads as TGTGCCACCAGTGATTTAAGGAACACTGAAGCTTCCTTT. It encodes CATSDLRNTEASF. The V call is TRBV24-1, the J call TRBJ1-1, with D uncertain. CDR3 length equals 13 residues. Germline loops: CDR1 KGHDR, CDR2 SFDVKD.

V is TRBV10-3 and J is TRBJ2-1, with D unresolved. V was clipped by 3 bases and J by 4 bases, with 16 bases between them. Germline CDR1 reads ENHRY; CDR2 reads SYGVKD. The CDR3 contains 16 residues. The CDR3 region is CAISDPETFRYNEQFF. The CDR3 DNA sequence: TGTGCCATCAGTGACCCGGAGACCTTCCGTTACAATGAGCAGTTCTTC.

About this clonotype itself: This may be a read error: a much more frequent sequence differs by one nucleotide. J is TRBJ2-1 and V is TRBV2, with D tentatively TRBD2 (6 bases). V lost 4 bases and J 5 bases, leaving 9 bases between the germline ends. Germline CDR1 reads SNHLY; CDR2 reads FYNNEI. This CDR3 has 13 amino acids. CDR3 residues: CASSVAADNEQFF. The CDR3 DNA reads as TGTGCCAGCAGTGTAGCGGCAGACAATGAGCAGTTCTTC.

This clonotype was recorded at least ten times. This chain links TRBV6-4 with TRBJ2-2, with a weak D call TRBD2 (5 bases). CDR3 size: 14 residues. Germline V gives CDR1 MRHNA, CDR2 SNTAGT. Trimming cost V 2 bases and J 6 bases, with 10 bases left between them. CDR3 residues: CASSDKASSGELFF. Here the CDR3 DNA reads TGTGCCAGCAGTGACAAAGCTAGCTCCGGGGAGCTGTTTTTT.

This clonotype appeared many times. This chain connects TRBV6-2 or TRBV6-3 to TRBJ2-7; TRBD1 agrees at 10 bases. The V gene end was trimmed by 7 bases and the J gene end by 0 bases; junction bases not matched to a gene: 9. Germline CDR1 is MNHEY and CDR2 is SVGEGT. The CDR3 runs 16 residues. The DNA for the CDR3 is TGTGCCAGCACAAGATGGACAGGGGGAAGCTCCTACGAGCAGTACTTC. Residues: CASTRWTGGSSYEQYF.

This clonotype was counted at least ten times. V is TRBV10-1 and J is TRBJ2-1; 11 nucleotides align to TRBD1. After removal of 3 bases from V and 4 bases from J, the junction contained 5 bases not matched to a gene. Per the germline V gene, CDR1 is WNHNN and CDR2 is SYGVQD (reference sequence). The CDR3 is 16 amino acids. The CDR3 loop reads CASSDTGTGGYNEQFF. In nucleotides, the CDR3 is TGCGCCAGCAGTGACACCGGGACAGGGGGATACAATGAGCAGTTCTTC.

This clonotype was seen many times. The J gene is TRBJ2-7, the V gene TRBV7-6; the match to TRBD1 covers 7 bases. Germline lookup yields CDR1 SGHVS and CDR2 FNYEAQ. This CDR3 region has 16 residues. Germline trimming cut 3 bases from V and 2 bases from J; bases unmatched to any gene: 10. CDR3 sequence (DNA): TGTGCCAGCAGCTTTTTTCCCGGGACAGCAGCCTACGAGCAGTACTTC. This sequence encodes CASSFFPGTAAYEQYF.

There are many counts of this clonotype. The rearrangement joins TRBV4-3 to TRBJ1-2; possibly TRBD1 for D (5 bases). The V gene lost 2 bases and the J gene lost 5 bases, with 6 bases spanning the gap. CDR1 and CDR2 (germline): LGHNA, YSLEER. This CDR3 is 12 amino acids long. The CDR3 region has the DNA TGCGCCAGCAGCCAACAGGGTTATGGCTACACCTTC. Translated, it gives CASSQQGYGYTF.

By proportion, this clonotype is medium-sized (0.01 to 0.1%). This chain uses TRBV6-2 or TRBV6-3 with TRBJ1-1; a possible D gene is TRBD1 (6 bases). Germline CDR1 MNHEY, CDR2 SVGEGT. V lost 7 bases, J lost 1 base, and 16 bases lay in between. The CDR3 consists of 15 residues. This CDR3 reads CASTDRKPSNTEAFF. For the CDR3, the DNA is TGTGCCAGCACTGACAGGAAACCCTCGAACACTGAAGCTTTCTTT.